The 9 T cell receptor beta chains below come from one sample, sequenced in a study of cytomegalovirus exposure and HLA in healthy donors. With 60 Vbeta and 13 Jbeta primers, the PCR was carried out. Clones were sequenced by immunoSEQ multiplex PCR, and TCRdb holds only the in-frame ones, with some missing. The data hold about 120,000 clones, with about 75% observed a single time. Sequencing was performed on PBMCs. The source is a woman in her thirties or forties in good health and CMV-seropositive.

CDR3 amino acids: CASSLDRGLGSYGYTF. DNA of the CDR3: TGTGCCAGCAGCTTGGACAGGGGGCTAGGGAGCTATGGCTACACCTTC. The chain has TRBV7-2 and TRBJ1-2; 11 bases agree with TRBD1. Trimming cost V 3 bases and J 4 bases; bases outside gene matches: 7. This CDR3 is 16 amino acids long. Germline V gives CDR1 SGHTA, CDR2 FQGNSA.

This clone was detected only a few times. V gene TRBV6-5 combines with J gene TRBJ1-1; D might be TRBD1 (5 bases). Germline V lookup: CDR1 MNHEY, CDR2 SVGAGI. The CDR3 extends over 13 amino acids. The germline V and J ends were trimmed by 0 bases and 7 bases, with 9 bases remaining between them. This CDR3 is CASSYSRDVEAFF. CDR3 sequence (DNA): TGTGCCAGCAGTTACTCGCGGGACGTTGAAGCTTTCTTT.

Points on this clone: The junction shows a germline mismatch at one end, possibly a read error. J is TRBJ1-4 and V is TRBV5-4, with 8 positions matching TRBD1. The CDR3 covers 15 residues. Germline assignment: CDR1 SGHNT and CDR2 YYREEE (reference sequence). CDR3 amino acids: CVSSLPQGVNEKLFF. The DNA for the CDR3 is TGTGTCAGCAGCTTACCACAGGGGGTCAATGAAAAACTGTTTTTT. The whole variable domain, filled in from reference TRBV5-4 and TRBJ1-4, reads ETGVTQSPTHLIKTRGQQVTLRCSSQSGHNTVSWYQQALGQGPQFIFQYYREEENGRGNFPPRFSGLQFPNYSSELNVNALELDDSALYLCVSSLPQGVNEKLFFGSGTQLSVL.

This clone was found a few times. The chain is built from TRBV19 and TRBJ2-7; 7 bases are shared with TRBD1. The germline V gene encodes CDR1 LNHDA and CDR2 SQIVND (reference sequence). V was pared by 5 bases and J by 2 bases, with 6 bases of the junction left unmatched. This CDR3 comprises 14 residues. DNA for the CDR3: TGTGCCAGTAGTCCGCCGGGACAGACCTACGAGCAGTACTTC. It yields the protein CASSPPGQTYEQYF.

The V call is TRBV10-3, the J call TRBJ1-5; possible D gene TRBD1, 5 bases. With 3 bases removed from V and 2 bases from J, the gap between germline ends came to 11 bases. The CDR3 is made up of 15 amino acids. The V gene's germline CDR1 is ENHRY and CDR2 SYGVKD. The CDR3 region has the DNA TGTGCCATCAGTGAAGAGGGACTCGGCAATCAGCCCCAGCATTTT. This sequence encodes CAISEEGLGNQPQHF.

The chain joins TRBV29-1 to TRBJ1-2; tentative D call: TRBD1 (5 bases). The CDR3 sequence is 13 residues long. From germline, CDR1 is SQVTM and CDR2 ANQGSEA. Trimming cost V 8 bases and J 4 bases, with 17 bases left between them. The CDR3 DNA sequence: TGCAGCTTCCGAGCAGTTGGGGCCTATGGCTACACCTTC. Protein sequence: CSFRAVGAYGYTF.

The chain employs TRBV27 and TRBJ1-1; D not certain. The CDR3 is 13 amino acids. The germline V and J ends were trimmed by 5 bases and 4 bases, with 11 bases remaining between them. Germline-derived CDR1 and CDR2 are MNHEY and SMNVEV (reference sequence). The CDR3 loop reads CASSRRGGTEAFF. CDR3 DNA: TGTGCCAGCAGTCGCCGAGGCGGCACTGAAGCTTTCTTT.

V and J are TRBV29-1 and TRBJ1-2; tentative D call: TRBD1 (6 bases). Germline V gene lookup returns CDR1 SQVTM and CDR2 ANQGSEA. V lost 3 bases and J 4 bases, leaving 15 bases between the germline ends. This CDR3 contains 14 residues. CDR3 protein: CSVDTGQGAYGYTF. CDR3 bases: TGCAGCGTTGACACGGGACAAGGGGCCTATGGCTACACCTTC.

This chain connects TRBV5-1 to TRBJ1-4; weak D call: TRBD1 (5 bases). V was pared by 0 bases and J by 8 bases, with 11 bases between. CDR1 SGHRS and CDR2 YFSETQ come from the germline V gene. This CDR3 has 14 residues. The CDR3 DNA follows: TGCGCCAGCAGCTTGGACCCAGGGCGCGAAAAACTGTTTTTT. Translation gives CASSLDPGREKLFF.